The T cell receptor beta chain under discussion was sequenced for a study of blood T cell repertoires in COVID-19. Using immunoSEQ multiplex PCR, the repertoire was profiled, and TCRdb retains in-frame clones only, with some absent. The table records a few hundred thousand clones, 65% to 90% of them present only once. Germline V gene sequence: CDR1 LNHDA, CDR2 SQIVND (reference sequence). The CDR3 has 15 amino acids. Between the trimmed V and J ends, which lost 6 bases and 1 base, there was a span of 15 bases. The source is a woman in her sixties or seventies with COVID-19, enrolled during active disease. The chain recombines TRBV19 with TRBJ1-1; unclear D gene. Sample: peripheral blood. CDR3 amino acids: CASSLLGVTNTEAFF. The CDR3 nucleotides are TGTGCCAGTAGCCTCCTCGGGGTCACGAACACTGAAGCTTTCTTT.